This T cell receptor beta chain derives from a study of blood T cell repertoires in COVID-19. Study details: From T cells, B-cell-depleted T cells, or PBMCs came the material, which was cDNA or gDNA.

In the original workflow: Reference gene primer amplification in the assay estimated nucleated cell counts. Method: immunoSEQ multiplex PCR; TCRdb's copy keeps in-frame clones and lacks some. V and J calls plus clone size are reproduced from that table; the DNA served to infer D and trimming. Seen here are about 200,000 clones, more than 70% observed once, and the top ten hold 18%. One Seattle source followed patients from active infection through their disease course. Germline V gives CDR1 KGHSH, CDR2 LQKENI. The length of the CDR3 is 13 residues. The ends were cut back, 6 bases at V and 0 bases at J, with 9 bases in the middle.

The rearrangement uses TRBV18 and TRBJ2-7; D not certain. This sequence was found in a man in his forties or fifties with COVID-19, enrolled during active disease. Sequences were obtained from peripheral blood. The CDR3 DNA reads as TGTGCCAGCTCTTCTCCTAGCTCCTACGAGCAGTACTTC. Translated: CASSSPSSYEQYF.